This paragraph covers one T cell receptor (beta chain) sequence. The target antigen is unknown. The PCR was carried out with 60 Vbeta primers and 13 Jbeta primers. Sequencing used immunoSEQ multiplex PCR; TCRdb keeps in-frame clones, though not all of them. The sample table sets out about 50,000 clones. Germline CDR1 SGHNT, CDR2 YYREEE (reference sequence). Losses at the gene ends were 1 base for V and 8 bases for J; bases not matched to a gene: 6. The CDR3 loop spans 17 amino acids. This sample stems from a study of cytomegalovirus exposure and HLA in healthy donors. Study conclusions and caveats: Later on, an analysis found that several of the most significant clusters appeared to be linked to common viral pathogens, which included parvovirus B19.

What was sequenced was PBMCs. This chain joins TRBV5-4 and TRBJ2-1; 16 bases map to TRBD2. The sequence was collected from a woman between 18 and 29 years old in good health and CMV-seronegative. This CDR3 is CASSLPGTSGGAYEQFF. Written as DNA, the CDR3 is TGTGCCAGCAGCTTGCCCGGGACTAGCGGGGGGGCCTATGAGCAGTTCTTC. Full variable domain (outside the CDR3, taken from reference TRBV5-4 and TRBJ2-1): ETGVTQSPTHLIKTRGQQVTLRCSSQSGHNTVSWYQQALGQGPQFIFQYYREEENGRGNFPPRFSGLQFPNYSSELNVNALELDDSALYLCASSLPGTSGGAYEQFFGPGTRLTVL.